This record covers a single T cell receptor (beta chain). The antigen remains unidentified. These data come from a study of cytomegalovirus exposure and HLA in healthy donors. Overall study findings and caveats: Per published reports, the classifier diagnosed cytomegalovirus status with high specificity and sensitivity.

It was with 60 Vbeta and 13 Jbeta primers that the PCR ran. Per the authors' pipeline: Per a later analysis, the number of unique TCR beta chains was about 80 million, of which roughly 10 million were shared. Method: immunoSEQ multiplex PCR; TCRdb's copy keeps in-frame clones and lacks some. The DNA was the basis for D and trimming; V, J and clone size are from that table. The sample includes 100,000 or so clones, approximately 65% of them seen just once. This receptor was identified in a man under 40 in good health and CMV-seronegative. Input material: PBMCs.

This CDR3 reads CASSLASSDTGELFF. For the CDR3, the DNA is TGTGCCAGCAGCTTGGCCTCTAGCGACACCGGGGAGCTGTTTTTT. V gene TRBV5-6 combines with J gene TRBJ2-2; tentatively, D is TRBD2 (6 bases). The V gene's germline CDR1 is SGHDT and CDR2 YYEEEE. Trimming took 0 bases from V and 3 from J, leaving 9 bases between them. This CDR3 contains 15 residues.